This T cell receptor (beta chain) was obtained from a study of cytomegalovirus exposure and HLA in healthy donors. Study-wide background: The Caucasian-associated ancestry cluster held 65% to 90% of roughly 370 genotyped donors.

The V end lost 4 bases, the J end lost 1 base, and 18 bases lay between the germline ends. The CDR3 has 16 residues. Germline CDR1 is SGHRS and CDR2 is YFSETQ. Researchers ran the PCR with 60 Vbeta and 13 Jbeta primers. The assay was immunoSEQ multiplex PCR, and TCRdb's table has in-frame clones only and misses some. The sample yields 98,000 or so clones, 65% to 80% seen once. The sample holds one count of this clone. Its antigen remains unknown. Study results and caveats: Roughly uniform sequencing depth across donors was assumed, possibly incorrectly. Some highly shared sequence variants likely arose as a pipeline artifact.

The sequence was collected from a man in his sixties in good health and CMV-seropositive. V usage is TRBV5-1 and J usage is TRBJ2-7; TRBD1 is a possible D gene (5 bases). The sequenced material came from PBMCs. CDR3 nucleotides: TGCGCCAGCAGCGTTTCCCTCGGCAGGGATTCCTACGAGCAGTACTTC. Amino acids: CASSVSLGRDSYEQYF. The whole variable domain, remainder taken from reference TRBV5-1 and TRBJ2-7, is KAGVTQTPRYLIKTRGQQVTLSCSPISGHRSVSWYQQTPGQGLQFLFEYFSETQRNKGNFPGRFSGRQFSNSRSEMNVSTLELGDSALYLCASSVSLGRDSYEQYFGPGTRLTVT.